This TCR beta chain was sequenced in a study of CD8 T cells in ankylosing spondylitis. The CDR3 totals 13 residues. V gave up 7 bases and J gave up 3 bases, with 9 bases separating them. The germline V gene encodes CDR1 KGHDR and CDR2 SFDVKD. TCRdb processed the 5' RACE reads anew with MiXCR; each CDR3 protein has one entry. The sample holds about 160,000 distinct CDR3 sequences; roughly 10% are singletons and the top ten take more than 12%. Sequences were obtained from blood, either unsorted or a sorted T cell fraction (not recorded which). V is TRBV24-1 and J is TRBJ1-5, with D perhaps matching TRBD1 (5 bases). This TCR was recovered from a female donor with ankylosing spondylitis or in good health (not recorded which). The CDR3 here is CATSPGPNQPQHF. The CDR3 nucleotides read TGTGCCACCAGCCCAGGGCCCAATCAGCCCCAGCATTTT.